Below are 28 T cell receptor beta chains sequenced from a single sample in a study of T-cell reconstitution after alpha-beta-depleted transplantation in children. Preparation of the TCRbeta library involved a method that used unique molecular identifiers. TCRdb re-analysed the PCR reads in MiXCR, keeping a single row per CDR3 protein. The sample shows roughly 570,000 distinct CDR3 sequences, about a quarter of them seen only once. Sequenced material: PBMCs, taken before TCRalphabeta/CD19-depleted stem cell transplant. The receptors come from a boy in the first two years of life with Wiskott-Aldrich syndrome, due to receive a stem cell transplant.

The chain uses TRBV29-1 and TRBJ2-1; no reliable D call. The CDR3 contains 11 residues. With 3 bases removed from V and 9 bases from J, the gap between germline ends came to 9 bases. Germline loops: CDR1 SQVTM, CDR2 ANQGSEA. This CDR3 is CSVDTVSEQFF. In nucleotides, the CDR3 is TGCAGCGTTGATACAGTCTCTGAGCAGTTCTTC.

This sequence joins TRBV7-8 and TRBJ2-5; no reliable D call. The CDR3 consists of 13 residues. Trimming removed 8 bases at V and 3 bases at J, with 13 bases between. CDR1 is SGHVS, CDR2 FQNEAQ, per germline. CDR3 amino acids: CASGVRTEETQYF. CDR3 DNA: TGTGCCAGCGGAGTGAGGACCGAAGAGACCCAGTACTTC.

In its sample, this clonotype was seen a few times. V usage is TRBV5-1 and J usage is TRBJ2-1; D gene unclear. Germline V gives CDR1 SGHRS, CDR2 YFSETQ. The V end was cut by 6 bases, the J end by 0 bases, with 10 bases between. This CDR3 region has 14 residues. CDR3 loop: CASKAEDSYNEQFF. CDR3 sequence (DNA): TGCGCCAGCAAAGCAGAGGACTCCTACAATGAGCAGTTCTTC.

The chain uses TRBV20-1 and TRBJ2-1, with TRBD2 identical over 10 bases. V gave up 3 bases and J gave up 4 bases; unmatched junction bases: 9. Germline lookup yields CDR1 DFQATT and CDR2 SNEGSKA (reference sequence). The length of the CDR3 is 16 residues. The CDR3 here is CSASASGRSLYNEQFF. CDR3 coding DNA: TGCAGTGCTAGTGCTAGCGGGAGATCCCTTTACAATGAGCAGTTCTTC.

The rearrangement uses TRBV5-6 and TRBJ2-1; 7 positions agree with TRBD2. Germline assignment: CDR1 SGHDT and CDR2 YYEEEE. Trimming cost V 2 bases and J 10 bases; bases outside gene matches: 3. The CDR3 spans 12 residues. CDR3 sequence reads: CASSFREGEQFF. CDR3 nucleotides: TGTGCCAGCAGCTTTAGGGAGGGCGAGCAGTTCTTC.

There are a few counts of this clonotype. In DNA form, the CDR3 reads TGTGCCAGCAGTACCGGGACAGGGAGGCCAGATACGCAGTATTTT. Translation: CASSTGTGRPDTQYF. This chain joins TRBV28 and TRBJ2-3; 9 bases are a match to TRBD1. The CDR3 sequence is 15 residues long. Losses at the gene ends were 5 bases for V and 4 bases for J; bases not matched to a gene: 7. CDR1 is MDHEN, CDR2 SYDVKM, per germline.

The chain uses TRBV6-5 and TRBJ2-7, with TRBD1 identical over 7 bases. The ends lost 0 bases at V and 1 base at J; junction bases unmatched: 3. The CDR3 is 15 residues long. CDR1 is MNHEY, CDR2 SVGAGI, per germline. The CDR3 loop is CASSYSRDRSYEQYF. The CDR3 coding sequence is TGTGCCAGCAGTTACTCGAGGGACAGATCCTACGAGCAGTACTTC.

The rearrangement joins TRBV11-2 to TRBJ2-1; 8 bases are shared with TRBD1. V lost 1 base and J lost 2; bases outside the gene matches: 4. This CDR3 contains 16 residues. Germline V gene data show CDR1 as SGHAT and CDR2 as FQNNGV. The CDR3 reads CASSLVAGQAYNEQFF. CDR3 in DNA: TGTGCCAGCAGCTTAGTGGCGGGACAGGCCTACAATGAGCAGTTCTTC.

The chain links TRBV29-1 to TRBJ2-1, with 8 bases lining up with TRBD2. Trimming cost V 5 bases and J 8 bases; bases outside gene matches: 11. Germline V lookup: CDR1 SQVTM, CDR2 ANQGSEA. This CDR3 comprises 14 residues. CDR3 coding DNA: TGCAGCGTTAAAAAGGAGCGGGAGTCCCATGAGCAGTTCTTC. Protein sequence: CSVKKERESHEQFF.

This clonotype was seen a few times. V is TRBV27 and J is TRBJ2-3, with a tentative D call TRBD2 (5 bases). The CDR3 sequence is 13 residues long. Germline CDR1 and CDR2: MNHEY and SMNVEV (reference sequence). V shed 6 bases and J shed 5 bases, with 12 bases lying between them. The chain's CDR3 is CASSMGELDTQYF. The CDR3 DNA follows: TGTGCCAGCAGCATGGGAGAGCTAGATACGCAGTATTTT.

The chain links TRBV6-1 to TRBJ2-5; D call uncertain. CDR1 is MNHNS, CDR2 SASEGT, per germline. The length of the CDR3 is 13 residues. The V end was cut by 6 bases, the J end by 5 bases, with 13 bases between. The CDR3 spells CASRSRAGETQYF. The CDR3 region has the DNA TGTGCCAGCAGGTCCCGGGCCGGGGAGACCCAGTACTTC.

The chain joins TRBV7-9 to TRBJ1-1, with D perhaps matching TRBD1 (6 bases). This CDR3 spans 13 amino acids. V was pared by 6 bases and J by 5 bases, with 13 bases between. The V gene's germline CDR1 is SEHNR and CDR2 FQNEAQ (reference sequence). The DNA of the CDR3 is TGTGCCAGCAGTCAACAGGGTGAGACTGAAGCTTTCTTT. This gives the protein CASSQQGETEAFF.

This clonotype was seen only a few times. The CDR3 DNA is TGTGCCAGCAGTCCTCAATGGGACAGTCATAGCAATCAGCCCCAGCATTTT. Protein: CASSPQWDSHSNQPQHF. The V gene is TRBV27, the J gene TRBJ1-5; TRBD1 matches 7 bases. The CDR3 length is 17 residues. Germline trimming cut 5 bases from V and 0 bases from J; bases unmatched to any gene: 10. Germline loops: CDR1 MNHEY, CDR2 SMNVEV (reference sequence).

This clonotype was detected only once. The V gene is TRBV14, the J gene TRBJ2-2; the match to TRBD1 covers 7 bases. V dropped 3 bases and J dropped 0; count of bases not matched to a gene: 4. CDR1 is SGHDN, CDR2 FVKESK, per germline. The CDR3 consists of 16 residues. The CDR3 DNA reads as TGTGCCAGCAGCCATTTGACAGGGACGAACACCGGGGAGCTGTTTTTT. The encoded protein is CASSHLTGTNTGELFF. The whole variable domain, remainder taken from reference TRBV14 and TRBJ2-2, is EAGVTQFPSHSVIEKGQTVTLRCDPISGHDNLYWYRRVMGKEIKFLLHFVKESKQDESGMPNNRFLAERTGGTYSTLKVQPAELEDSGVYFCASSHLTGTNTGELFFGEGSRLTVL.

The chain employs TRBV20-1 and TRBJ2-3, with D uncertain. The germline V gene encodes CDR1 DFQATT and CDR2 SNEGSKA (reference sequence). The CDR3 sequence is 13 residues long. Trimming pared 3 bases from V and 4 bases from J, leaving 11 bases between. The CDR3 coding sequence is TGCAGTGCTAGTAGTGTCCACGCAGATACGCAGTATTTT. Its protein is CSASSVHADTQYF.

The CDR3, as DNA: TGTGCCAGCAGCTTGGACCCCGAGGGAGAGATAGATACGCAGTATTTT. Protein: CASSLDPEGEIDTQYF. The chain couples TRBV5-5 to TRBJ2-3; D might be TRBD2 (5 bases). Trimming pared 0 bases from V and 5 bases from J, leaving 16 bases between. CDR3 length: 16 residues. Per the germline V gene, CDR1 is SGHKS and CDR2 is YYEKEE (reference sequence).

In its sample, this clonotype was seen a few times. This chain uses TRBV27 with TRBJ1-6; no firm D call. Trimming pared 6 bases from V and 7 bases from J, leaving 10 bases between. The CDR3 loop spans 13 amino acids. Germline CDR1 reads MNHEY; CDR2 reads SMNVEV (reference sequence). CDR3 nucleotide sequence: TGTGCCAGCAGCATTCTGGGGAATTCACCCCTCCACTTT. It yields the protein CASSILGNSPLHF.

The chain recombines TRBV10-3 with TRBJ2-7; the D gene could be TRBD1 or TRBD2 (5 bases each). This CDR3 region has 15 residues. Between the trimmed V and J ends, which lost 4 bases and 4 bases, there was a span of 17 bases. Looked up from germline, CDR1 is ENHRY and CDR2 is SYGVKD. In DNA, the CDR3 is TGTGCCATCAGTGTGGGGACCCATGCCCCTTACGAGCAGTACTTC. Translating gives CAISVGTHAPYEQYF.

This clonotype was found many times. The rearrangement uses TRBV7-8 and TRBJ2-5; D is unresolved. The CDR3 is made up of 10 amino acids. V was clipped by 5 bases and J by 8 bases, with 6 bases between them. CDR1 SGHVS and CDR2 FQNEAQ come from the germline V gene. Here the CDR3 DNA reads TGTGCCAGCAGCCCCGATACCCAGTACTTC. Translating gives CASSPDTQYF.

CDR3 nucleotides: TGTGCCAGCAGCTTACCCGGGACTAGAGGGGGCAATGAGCAGTTCTTC. Its translation: CASSLPGTRGGNEQFF. V and J are TRBV11-1 and TRBJ2-1; 8 bases fit TRBD2. With V trimmed by 2 bases and J by 6 bases, 9 bases remained unmatched. Germline V CDR1 and CDR2: SGHAT, FQDESV (reference sequence). The CDR3 has 16 amino acids.

The chain links TRBV5-1 to TRBJ2-5; 8 bases agree with TRBD1. The trim removed 0 bases at V and 1 base at J, leaving 11 bases unmatched. CDR3 length: 18 amino acids. The V gene's germline CDR1 is SGHRS and CDR2 YFSETQ. CDR3 in amino acids: CASSLVSGGYPPQETQYF. CDR3 in DNA: TGCGCCAGCAGCTTGGTGTCAGGGGGCTATCCGCCCCAAGAGACCCAGTACTTC. The whole variable domain, remainder taken from reference TRBV5-1 and TRBJ2-5, is KAGVTQTPRYLIKTRGQQVTLSCSPISGHRSVSWYQQTPGQGLQFLFEYFSETQRNKGNFPGRFSGRQFSNSRSEMNVSTLELGDSALYLCASSLVSGGYPPQETQYFGPGTRLLVL.

This clonotype has just a few counts. The chain uses TRBV6-5 and TRBJ2-3; possibly TRBD1 for D (6 bases). V was trimmed by 1 base and J by 7 bases, leaving 12 bases between them. The CDR3 is 14 amino acids. The germline gives CDR1 MNHEY, CDR2 SVGAGI. The chain's CDR3 is CASSYLQGRNTQYF. The CDR3 bases are TGTGCCAGCAGTTACTTACAGGGCAGGAATACGCAGTATTTT.

The chain links TRBV6-1 to TRBJ2-1; 11 nucleotides agree with TRBD1. V lost 7 bases to trimming and J lost 6 bases; unmatched junction nucleotides: 5. Germline assignment: CDR1 MNHNS and CDR2 SASEGT. The CDR3 contains 14 residues. This CDR3 reads CASTRTGGINEQFF. The CDR3 nucleotides are TGTGCCAGCACTCGGACAGGGGGCATCAATGAGCAGTTCTTC.

The chain links TRBV10-1 to TRBJ2-5; D call uncertain. The germline CDR1 and CDR2 sequences are WNHNN and SYGVQD (reference sequence). The CDR3 runs to 13 residues. V lost 4 bases to trimming and J lost 3 bases, with 9 bases between them. The CDR3 bases are TGCGCCAGCAGTGGGCGGCCAAAAGAGACCCAGTACTTC. Residues: CASSGRPKETQYF.

V usage is TRBV29-1 and J usage is TRBJ1-1; possible D gene TRBD1, 5 bases. The CDR3 spans 12 residues. Trimming removed 3 bases from V and 1 base from J, with 6 bases in between. Germline V CDR1 and CDR2: SQVTM, ANQGSEA. This chain's CDR3 is CSVEGGNTEAFF. The DNA for the CDR3 is TGCAGCGTTGAGGGGGGGAACACTGAAGCTTTCTTT.

This clonotype has a single count. The V gene is TRBV6-6, the J gene TRBJ2-5; no reliable D call. The J call may be incorrect, as the DNA end agrees better with TRBJ2-1. The CDR3 has 11 amino acids. Per the germline V gene, CDR1 is MNHNY and CDR2 is SVGAGI (reference sequence). CDR3 protein: CASSNGWEQFF. The CDR3 DNA sequence: TGTGCCAGCAGTAACGGCTGGGAGCAGTTCTTC.

The chain links TRBV4-1 to TRBJ2-2, with D perhaps matching TRBD1 or TRBD2 (5 bases each). V lost 4 bases and J 7 bases, leaving 13 bases between the germline ends. This CDR3 has 14 residues. In germline, CDR1 is MGHRA, CDR2 YSYEKL. CDR3 sequence: CASSRDVVVGELFF. CDR3 bases: TGCGCCAGCAGCCGGGACGTGGTAGTCGGGGAGCTGTTTTTT.

The chain has TRBV2 and TRBJ2-5; D is perhaps TRBD1 (5 bases). Trimming removed 5 bases at V and 11 bases at J, with 15 bases between. CDR3 length: 12 residues. Germline lookup yields CDR1 SNHLY and CDR2 FYNNEI. CDR3 loop: CASSPETAHQYF. CDR3 sequence (DNA): TGTGCCAGCAGTCCAGAGACAGCCCATCAGTACTTC.